This TCR beta chain originates from a study of shared clonotypes between healthy human individuals. The data were produced by immunoSEQ multiplex PCR, yet TCRdb's version contains in-frame clones alone and is incomplete. Found here are over 750,000 clones, roughly 96% of them singletons; the top ten hold about 0.21%. CDR3 length: 12 amino acids. Per the germline V gene, CDR1 is SGHDN and CDR2 is FVKESK. The germline V and J ends were trimmed by 6 bases and 4 bases, with 8 bases remaining between them. Naive CD8 cells were CD45RO-negative, positively selected for CCR7, excluding terminally differentiated effector memory CD45RA+ cells. Turning to this clone: The sample carries other DNA sequences with the same CDR3.

The sequence came from a man under 40 in good health. The gene calls are TRBV14 and TRBJ2-3, with D possibly matching TRBD1 (5 bases). Sequenced: naive CD8+ T cells sorted from blood. The CDR3 loop is CASSLGPDTQYF. CDR3 sequence (DNA): TGTGCCAGCAGTTTGGGGCCAGATACGCAGTATTTT.